The 5 T cell receptor beta chains listed next were all sequenced from one sample in a study of T cells after yellow fever vaccination. TCRdb re-called the 5' RACE reads through MiXCR, storing one row per CDR3 protein. The sample lists more than 65,000 distinct CDR3 sequences; around 7% were seen once. The sample was CD8+ T cells sorted from PBMCs, taken more than 8 days after the first yellow fever vaccination. Receptors originate from a man younger than 30 who received the YFV17D yellow fever vaccine.

This clonotype was counted at least ten times. The chain has TRBV6-1 and TRBJ2-3, with 10 bases fitting TRBD2. Germline V CDR1 and CDR2: MNHNS, SASEGT. CDR3 length: 16 amino acids. With V trimmed by 5 bases and J by 6 bases, 11 bases remained unmatched. The CDR3: CASSPVTSGAPDTQYF. The CDR3 DNA sequence: TGTGCCAGCAGTCCCGTTACTAGCGGGGCCCCGGATACGCAGTATTTT.

Only a few counts were recorded for this clonotype. This chain uses TRBV4-3 with TRBJ2-7, with unresolved D. The CDR3 contains 14 residues. CDR1 is LGHNA and CDR2 is YSLEER in the germline V gene. The V and J ends lost 0 bases and 1 base respectively, with 7 bases between them. The chain's CDR3 is CASSQDQVSYEQYF. CDR3 DNA: TGCGCCAGCAGCCAAGATCAGGTATCCTACGAGCAGTACTTC.

The chain joins TRBV19 to TRBJ1-1; the D gene is possibly TRBD1 (5 bases). The V gene's germline CDR1 is LNHDA and CDR2 SQIVND (reference sequence). V was trimmed by 8 bases and J by 3 bases, leaving 16 bases between them. The CDR3 length is 14 residues. The CDR3 DNA reads TGTGCCAGTGACGGAGGTTGGGGCTACACTGAAGCTTTCTTT. Its translation is CASDGGWGYTEAFF. The entire variable domain, with the rest obtained from reference TRBV19 and TRBJ1-1, is as follows: DGGITQSPKYLFRKEGQNVTLSCEQNLNHDAMYWYRQDPGQGLRLIYYSQIVNDFQKGDIAEGYSVSREKKESFPLTVTSAQKNPTAFYLCASDGGWGYTEAFFGQGTRLTVV.

This clonotype has a handful of counts. This chain connects TRBV10-2 to TRBJ2-3; D not certain. CDR1 WSHSY and CDR2 SAAADI come from the germline V gene. The CDR3 is 13 residues long. Trimming left V 7 bases short and J 3 bases short, with 11 bases between. The CDR3 DNA follows: TGCGCCAGCACATCACTGATGACAGATACGCAGTATTTT. Translation gives CASTSLMTDTQYF.

This clonotype was seen more than once but under ten times. The chain has TRBV4-1 and TRBJ1-1; 7 bases match TRBD1. Germline assignment: CDR1 MGHRA and CDR2 YSYEKL. V lost 0 bases to trimming and J lost 3 bases; unmatched junction nucleotides: 7. The CDR3 is made up of 16 amino acids. CDR3: CASSQEEGAFYTEAFF. CDR3 bases: TGCGCCAGCAGCCAAGAGGAGGGGGCTTTTTACACTGAAGCTTTCTTT.